One and the same sample provided the 23 T cell receptor beta chains below, sequenced in a study of T cell repertoires in cytomegalovirus infection. Their recognized antigens are unknown. MiXCR was run by TCRdb on the reads, yielding one entry per CDR3 protein. The sample includes tens of thousands of distinct CDR3 sequences, 20% to 25% of them seen just once. Material: CD8+ T cells from cultured PBMCs, obtained from culture after CMV antigen stimulation. These receptors were taken from a human donor in good health (CMV status not recorded). Some clones in this sample may be carry-over from other donors' samples.

This clonotype occurred a few times. This chain uses TRBV7-9 with TRBJ2-1; 7 positions match TRBD2. V lost 4 bases, J lost 0 bases, and 12 bases stayed unmatched. This CDR3 has 18 residues. Germline CDR1 SEHNR, CDR2 FQNEAQ (reference sequence). In DNA form, the CDR3 reads TGTGCCAGCAGCTCCGAGTTGGGTTTAGCGGGCTCCTACAATGAGCAGTTCTTC. This encodes CASSSELGLAGSYNEQFF.

The sample holds a few counts of this clonotype. This rearrangement joins TRBV7-2 to TRBJ2-7, with 11 nucleotides matching TRBD2. This CDR3 has 14 amino acids. Germline V CDR1 and CDR2: SGHTA, FQGNSA. J lost 2 bases, V lost 7 bases, and 4 bases had no gene match. CDR3 in amino acids: CASTLSGGAYEQYF. The CDR3 DNA follows: TGTGCCAGCACCCTTAGCGGGGGGGCCTACGAGCAGTACTTC.

This clonotype was counted a few times. The chain couples TRBV7-2 to TRBJ2-1; TRBD1 matches at 8 bases. The CDR3 totals 16 residues. J lost 8 bases, V lost 1 base, and 10 bases had no gene match. Germline CDR1 and CDR2: SGHTA and FQGNSA. Written as DNA, the CDR3 is TGTGCCAGCAGCTTAGGGCCAGGGGGCTGGGTCGATGAGCAGTTCTTC. Protein product: CASSLGPGGWVDEQFF.

This chain uses TRBV7-9 with TRBJ1-1; weak D call: TRBD1 (6 bases). CDR1 SEHNR and CDR2 FQNEAQ come from the germline V gene (reference sequence). Trimming removed 1 base from V and 3 bases from J, with 12 bases in between. The CDR3 spans 15 residues. CDR3 protein: CASSLEGGLDTEAFF. CDR3 nucleotide sequence: TGTGCCAGCAGCTTAGAGGGGGGTCTGGACACTGAAGCTTTCTTT.

This clonotype was counted a few times. This chain uses TRBV12-3 or TRBV12-4 with TRBJ1-1; no firm D call. V was shortened by 3 bases and J by 8 bases, with 16 bases between the two germline ends. This CDR3 has 14 amino acids. The CDR3 DNA sequence: TGTGCCAGCAGTTTGGGCCCGATCACACCAGAAGCTTTCTTT. Its protein product is CASSLGPITPEAFF.

This clonotype was counted a few times. The chain recombines TRBV28 with TRBJ2-3, with unresolved D. Looked up from germline, CDR1 is MDHEN and CDR2 is SYDVKM. This CDR3 has 12 residues. Trimming shortened V by 6 bases and J by 6 bases, and 10 bases separated the two germline ends. CDR3 loop: CASRYAGDTQYF. The CDR3 DNA reads TGTGCCAGCAGATACGCTGGGGATACGCAGTATTTT.

This clonotype was seen a handful of times. The chain couples TRBV11-2 to TRBJ1-3; D is unresolved. Germline V CDR1 and CDR2: SGHAT, FQNNGV. V shed 5 bases and J shed 0 bases, with 5 bases lying between them. CDR3 length: 13 amino acids. The CDR3 loop reads CASSLSSGNTIYF. DNA of the CDR3: TGTGCCAGCAGCCTGTCCTCTGGAAACACCATATATTTT.

There are a few counts of this clonotype. The chain has TRBV7-2 and TRBJ2-1; D is uncertain. This CDR3 has 17 residues. The germline V gene has CDR1 SGHTA and CDR2 FQGNSA. V lost 2 bases to trimming and J lost 5 bases, with 19 bases between them. This chain's CDR3 is CASSLRSLSLGNNEQFF. CDR3 coding DNA: TGTGCCAGCAGCTTAAGGTCTTTGAGTTTGGGGAACAATGAGCAGTTCTTC.

This clonotype was observed a few times. The chain links TRBV6-1 to TRBJ2-7; D might be TRBD2 (6 bases). V lost 3 bases to trimming and J lost 0 bases, with 15 bases between them. This CDR3 has 16 amino acids. Germline-derived CDR1 and CDR2 are MNHNS and SASEGT. This chain's CDR3 is CASSDSWGGLSYEQYF. CDR3 nucleotide sequence: TGTGCCAGCAGTGACTCATGGGGAGGCCTCTCCTACGAGCAGTACTTC.

This clonotype was seen a handful of times. The rearrangement joins TRBV7-9 to TRBJ1-4, with a tentative D call TRBD1 (6 bases). From germline, CDR1 is SEHNR and CDR2 FQNEAQ (reference sequence). Trimming pared 4 bases from V and 2 bases from J, leaving 17 bases between. The CDR3 is made up of 17 amino acids. The chain's CDR3 is CASSSRDKGTTNEKLFF. For the CDR3, the DNA is TGTGCCAGCAGCTCCCGGGACAAAGGGACGACTAATGAAAAACTGTTTTTT.

The chain couples TRBV7-2 to TRBJ1-5; TRBD1 matches at 8 bases. CDR3 length equals 16 residues. Trimming at V came to 6 bases and at J to 2 bases, leaving 9 bases not matched to a gene. The germline gives CDR1 SGHTA, CDR2 FQGNSA. CDR3 sequence: CASSSFDRGGNQPQHF. CDR3 DNA sequence: TGTGCCAGCAGTTCCTTCGACAGGGGAGGCAATCAGCCCCAGCATTTT. The whole variable domain, remainder taken from reference TRBV7-2 and TRBJ1-5, is GAGVSQSPSNKVTEKGKDVELRCDPISGHTALYWYRQSLGQGLEFLIYFQGNSAPDKSGLPSDRFSAERTGGSVSTLTIQRTQQEDSAVYLCASSSFDRGGNQPQHFGDGTRLSIL.

This clonotype was seen once. The genes are TRBV5-1 and TRBJ1-6; perhaps TRBD1 as D (6 bases). Trimming pared 5 bases from V and 9 bases from J, leaving 18 bases between. CDR1 and CDR2 from the germline V gene are SGHRS and YFSETQ. The length of the CDR3 is 15 residues. In DNA, the CDR3 is TGCGCCAGCAGATTAACCGGGACACTAAGTTCACCCCTCCACTTT. It yields the protein CASRLTGTLSSPLHF. Supplemented by reference TRBV5-1 and TRBJ1-6, the full variable domain reads KAGVTQTPRYLIKTRGQQVTLSCSPISGHRSVSWYQQTPGQGLQFLFEYFSETQRNKGNFPGRFSGRQFSNSRSEMNVSTLELGDSALYLCASRLTGTLSSPLHFGNGTRLTVT.

This clonotype was counted once. The chain couples TRBV7-9 to TRBJ2-7; D possibly corresponds to TRBD2 (6 bases). Deletions cut 5 bases from V and 0 bases from J, with 14 bases between. Per the germline V gene, CDR1 is SEHNR and CDR2 is FQNEAQ (reference sequence). The CDR3 sequence is 15 residues long. The CDR3 DNA reads as TGTGCCAGCAGCCCCCGCGGAGGGAGCTCCTACGAGCAGTACTTC. It specifies CASSPRGGSSYEQYF.

The chain uses TRBV7-3 and TRBJ2-1; 7 nucleotides agree with TRBD1. The CDR3 loop spans 16 amino acids. Per germline, CDR1 SGHTA and CDR2 FQGTGA. Losses at the gene ends were 5 bases for V and 5 bases for J; bases not matched to a gene: 12. The chain's CDR3 is CASSERGPQLNNEQFF. The CDR3 region has the DNA TGTGCCAGCAGCGAAAGGGGGCCCCAACTTAACAATGAGCAGTTCTTC. Complete variable domain (other parts from reference TRBV7-3 and TRBJ2-1): GAGVSQTPSNKVTEKGKYVELRCDPISGHTALYWYRQSLGQGPEFLIYFQGTGAADDSGLPNDRFFAVRPEGSVSTLKIQRTERGDSAVYLCASSERGPQLNNEQFFGPGTRLTVL.

This clonotype has only a few counts. V usage is TRBV7-2 and J usage is TRBJ1-1; D uncertain. This CDR3 is 14 amino acids long. CDR1 is SGHTA and CDR2 is FQGNSA in the germline V gene. V gave up 1 base and J gave up 4 bases, with 10 bases separating them. DNA of the CDR3: TGTGCCAGCAGCTTAGTGCCGTTAAGCACTGAAGCTTTCTTT. Its protein is CASSLVPLSTEAFF.

The chain's CDR3 is CASTTPSEQFF. DNA of the CDR3: TGTGCCAGCACCACCCCATCCGAGCAGTTCTTC. The rearrangement uses TRBV7-8 and TRBJ2-1; the D is unclear. The CDR3 sequence is 11 residues long. The V end lost 7 bases, the J end lost 10 bases, and 11 bases lay between the germline ends. CDR1 and CDR2 (germline): SGHVS, FQNEAQ.

This chain links TRBV2 with TRBJ2-1, with 8 bases that match TRBD2. The CDR3 runs to 16 residues. The germline V gene has CDR1 SNHLY and CDR2 FYNNEI. J gave up 4 bases and V 2 bases, and 7 bases lay outside the gene matches. The CDR3 DNA follows: TGTGCCAGCAGTGAAAGGAGCGGGGGCCAATACAATGAGCAGTTCTTC. Its protein product is CASSERSGGQYNEQFF.

The chain employs TRBV7-2 and TRBJ1-1, with 8 bases that match TRBD1. The CDR3 contains 16 residues. V lost 0 bases and J lost 10; bases outside the gene matches: 13. Germline CDR1 SGHTA, CDR2 FQGNSA. The CDR3 is CASSLAWTGQGDTAFF. In DNA form, the CDR3 reads TGTGCCAGCAGCTTAGCGTGGACCGGACAGGGTGATACAGCTTTCTTT.

This clonotype was seen a few times. J is TRBJ2-5 and V is TRBV7-9; 10 bases agree with TRBD2. This CDR3 is 16 amino acids long. Germline CDR1 and CDR2: SEHNR and FQNEAQ (reference sequence). J was trimmed by 4 bases and V by 3 bases; bases with no gene match: 8. The CDR3 DNA is TGTGCCAGCAGCTTCCCCCTTAGCGGGGGGCTAGAGACCCAGTACTTC. This encodes CASSFPLSGGLETQYF. Full variable domain (missing parts from reference TRBV7-9 and TRBJ2-5): DTGVSQNPRHKITKRGQNVTFRCDPISEHNRLYWYRQTLGQGPEFLTYFQNEAQLEKSRLLSDRFSAERPKGSFSTLEIQRTEQGDSAMYLCASSFPLSGGLETQYFGPGTRLLVL.

The chain couples TRBV4-1 to TRBJ1-5; 9 bases map to TRBD1. The germline CDR1 and CDR2 sequences are MGHRA and YSYEKL. The V segment lost 4 bases and the J segment 5 bases; nucleotides outside the gene matches: 3. The CDR3 is 14 amino acids. The CDR3 nucleotides are TGCGCCAGCAGCCTCGACAGGGGGGATCAGCCCCAGCATTTT. Protein: CASSLDRGDQPQHF.

There are a few counts of this clonotype. The chain joins TRBV2 to TRBJ2-2; TRBD1 is a possible D gene (6 bases). V was pared by 1 base and J by 6 bases, with 6 bases between. Germline V gene data show CDR1 as SNHLY and CDR2 as FYNNEI. The CDR3 runs 13 residues. The CDR3 loop is CASSEEGAGELFF. In DNA, the CDR3 is TGTGCCAGCAGTGAAGAGGGGGCCGGGGAGCTGTTTTTT.

The chain has TRBV11-1 and TRBJ2-2; weak D call: TRBD1 (5 bases). Germline loops: CDR1 SGHAT, CDR2 FQDESV (reference sequence). CDR3 length equals 14 residues. V was cut by 4 bases and J by 0 bases, with 6 bases left in between. The chain's CDR3 is CASSSRANTGELFF. In DNA form, the CDR3 reads TGTGCCAGCAGCTCCAGGGCGAACACCGGGGAGCTGTTTTTT.

The chain uses TRBV6-1 and TRBJ2-5, with 7 bases that match TRBD1. V was clipped by 6 bases and J by 1 base; unmatched bases: 17. The length of the CDR3 is 18 residues. Germline V gene data show CDR1 as MNHNS and CDR2 as SASEGT. The CDR3 protein is CASRGDRDSLLPQETQYF. CDR3 DNA sequence: TGTGCCAGCAGGGGAGACCGGGACAGTCTACTACCCCAAGAGACCCAGTACTTC.